This TCR beta chain was retrieved from a study of blood T cell repertoires in COVID-19. This CDR3 contains 15 residues. Germline assignment: CDR1 SGHVS and CDR2 FQNEAQ. V was cut by 5 bases and J by 5 bases, with 18 bases left in between. Sequenced by immunoSEQ multiplex PCR; TCRdb stores in-frame clones only, minus some. The sample contains around 99,000 clones, 90% of which appear only once. The sequence derives from a man aged 50 to 60 with acute or convalescent COVID-19. The sequenced material came from peripheral blood. The chain combines TRBV7-8 with TRBJ2-5, with D possibly TRBD1 on 6 matching bases. The CDR3 here is CASSMGHRGTETQYF. The CDR3 DNA is TGTGCCAGCAGCATGGGACACCGAGGGACGGAGACCCAGTACTTC.